Shown below are 4 T cell receptor beta chains from a single sample sequenced in a study of neurological immune-mediated disorders. Described time point: technical triplicate 2. TCRdb processed the 5' RACE reads anew with MiXCR; each CDR3 protein has one entry. The sample contains roughly 32,000 distinct CDR3 sequences, more than 10% of which appear only once. Sample: CD4+ T cells from blood. The receptors here all came from a female donor with HTLV-1-associated myelopathy (HAM/TSP).

The CDR3 is CASNGQVLETQYF. The DNA for the CDR3 is TGTGCCAGCAATGGACAGGTTTTGGAGACCCAGTACTTC. The J gene is TRBJ2-5, the V gene TRBV2, with TRBD1 matching over 7 bases. The CDR3 spans 13 residues. Germline CDR1 SNHLY, CDR2 FYNNEI. Losses at the gene ends were 7 bases for V and 5 bases for J; bases not matched to a gene: 7.

This clonotype was counted many times. The chain combines TRBV5-1 with TRBJ2-3; D is ambiguous. The CDR3 is 15 amino acids. V shed 1 base and J shed 2 bases, with 11 bases lying between them. Germline V gives CDR1 SGHRS, CDR2 YFSETQ. CDR3 sequence (DNA): TGCGCCAGCAGCTTGATTGGCGAGAACACAGATACGCAGTATTTT. This translates into CASSLIGENTDTQYF.

This clonotype has at least ten counts. The V gene is TRBV5-1, the J gene TRBJ1-2; the D gene is possibly TRBD1 (5 bases). Germline CDR1 reads SGHRS; CDR2 reads YFSETQ. The CDR3 is 13 amino acids. Trimming removed 0 bases from V and 8 bases from J, with 11 bases in between. CDR3 loop: CASSLGQYNGYTF. CDR3 nucleotide sequence: TGCGCCAGCAGCTTGGGACAGTATAACGGCTACACCTTC.

This clonotype has ten or more counts. The chain employs TRBV20-1 and TRBJ1-1; no clear D gene. V shed 0 bases and J shed 5 bases, with 19 bases lying between them. The CDR3 is made up of 16 amino acids. Germline CDR1 is DFQATT and CDR2 is SNEGSKA (reference sequence). CDR3 sequence reads: CSARDQHFRGGTEAFF. As DNA, the CDR3 is TGCAGTGCTAGAGATCAACACTTTCGGGGTGGGACTGAAGCTTTCTTT.